What follows are 19 T cell receptor beta chains derived from one specimen sequenced in a study of blood T cell repertoires in COVID-19. Only in-frame clones appear in the TCRdb table, and some are missing; sequencing was by immunoSEQ multiplex PCR. The repertoire holds 90,000 or so clones, 86% seen once, with 1% to 1.5% in the top ten. The sequenced sample was peripheral blood. These receptors were collected from a man older than 75 with active or convalescent COVID-19.

This chain joins TRBV19 and TRBJ2-2; 11 nucleotides agree with TRBD2. The V gene end was trimmed by 7 bases and the J gene end by 1 base; junction bases not matched to a gene: 8. Per the germline V gene, CDR1 is LNHDA and CDR2 is SQIVND (reference sequence). There are 17 residues in the CDR3. CDR3 in amino acids: CASTHVAGGWNTGELFF. The CDR3 coding sequence is TGTGCCAGTACTCATGTAGCGGGAGGGTGGAACACCGGGGAGCTGTTTTTT.

V is TRBV30 and J is TRBJ1-5; a possible D gene is TRBD1 (5 bases). V lost 6 bases to trimming and J lost 4 bases, with 19 bases between them. Germline CDR1 is GTSNPN and CDR2 is SVGIG (reference sequence). There are 15 residues in the CDR3. The CDR3 sequence is CACTPRGLKNQPQHF. In DNA, the CDR3 is TGTGCCTGTACCCCACGGGGGTTAAAAAATCAGCCCCAGCATTTT.

The V call is TRBV18, the J call TRBJ1-5; TRBD1 aligns across 7 bases. The CDR3 length is 19 residues. V dropped 2 bases and J dropped 6; count of bases not matched to a gene: 19. Germline V lookup: CDR1 KGHSH, CDR2 LQKENI. CDR3 nucleotides: TGTGCCAGCTCACCAGGAGGATCCGGGGCAGGGGGAAGCGGTCAGCCCCAGCATTTT. Protein product: CASSPGGSGAGGSGQPQHF.

The rearrangement joins TRBV19 to TRBJ2-5; 10 positions match TRBD2. This CDR3 spans 16 amino acids. The J segment lost 1 base and the V segment lost 3 bases, leaving 5 bases of the junction unmatched. Germline V gene data show CDR1 as LNHDA and CDR2 as SQIVND (reference sequence). The CDR3 loop reads CASSMGAGGPQETQYF. The CDR3 DNA sequence: TGTGCCAGTAGTATGGGAGCGGGAGGGCCCCAAGAGACCCAGTACTTC.

J is TRBJ1-5 and V is TRBV5-5; 11 nucleotides line up with TRBD1. The CDR3 length is 16 residues. Germline values: CDR1 SGHKS, CDR2 YYEKEE (reference sequence). Trimming removed 0 bases from V and 9 bases from J; junction bases left unmatched: 8. Written as DNA, the CDR3 is TGTGCCAGCAGCTTGGGCCCCGGACAGGGGGCTCGGCCCCAGCATTTT. Protein product: CASSLGPGQGARPQHF.

This chain uses TRBV9 with TRBJ2-1; 11 bases fit TRBD2. The CDR3 covers 16 residues. Germline assignment: CDR1 SGDLS and CDR2 YYNGEE. J gave up 4 bases and V 4 bases, and 7 bases lay outside the gene matches. The CDR3: CASSLSGRAMYNEQFF. CDR3 nucleotide sequence: TGTGCCAGCAGCCTTAGCGGGAGGGCCATGTACAATGAGCAGTTCTTC.

The J gene is TRBJ1-5, the V gene TRBV19; 7 nucleotides line up with TRBD1. The V gene end was trimmed by 5 bases and the J gene end by 5 bases; junction bases not matched to a gene: 9. The CDR3 covers 15 residues. Germline-derived CDR1 and CDR2 are LNHDA and SQIVND (reference sequence). In DNA form, the CDR3 reads TGTGCCAGTAGTGTCCGGACAGGAGGAGATCAGCCCCAGCATTTT. As protein: CASSVRTGGDQPQHF.

The chain links TRBV9 to TRBJ2-1; a possible D gene is TRBD1 (5 bases). CDR1 is SGDLS, CDR2 YYNGEE, per germline. The CDR3 has 16 amino acids. With 0 bases removed from V and 9 bases from J, the gap between germline ends came to 19 bases. Here the CDR3 reads CASSVASGALSREQFF. For the CDR3, the DNA is TGTGCCAGCAGCGTAGCCTCTGGGGCCCTATCTCGTGAGCAGTTCTTC.

The J gene is TRBJ2-3, the V gene TRBV3-1 (or the pseudogene TRBV3-2), with 16 bases identical to TRBD2. Germline CDR1 is LGHDT and CDR2 is YNNKEL (reference sequence). CDR3 length: 21 amino acids. V lost 4 bases and J lost 3; bases outside the gene matches: 16. CDR3 bases: TGTGCCAGCAGCCCCAGGGCAGCCGGGACTAGCGGGAGGGCTGTGACAGATACGCAGTATTTT. Translating gives CASSPRAAGTSGRAVTDTQYF.

The J gene is TRBJ1-2, the V gene TRBV5-6; the D gene is possibly TRBD1 (5 bases). CDR1 SGHDT and CDR2 YYEEEE come from the germline V gene. V lost 4 bases, J lost 14 bases, and 24 bases lay in between. The CDR3 extends over 14 amino acids. The CDR3 nucleotides are TGTGCCAGCAGCCTACGGTGGGGCCTACCCGTCTGTACCTTC. Its protein product is CASSLRWGLPVCTF.

This chain links TRBV4-2 with TRBJ2-3, with 9 bases lining up with TRBD2. This CDR3 has 15 amino acids. Germline values: CDR1 LGHNA, CDR2 YNFKEQ. V lost 0 bases and J lost 8; bases outside the gene matches: 6. CDR3 DNA sequence: TGTGCCAGCAGCCAAGATTACCTAGCGGGGAGTACGCAGTATTTT. It is translated as CASSQDYLAGSTQYF.

The V call is TRBV5-5, the J call TRBJ2-7, with 10 bases identical to TRBD1. With V trimmed by 0 bases and J by 2 bases, 8 bases remained unmatched. CDR3 length: 17 residues. Germline values: CDR1 SGHKS, CDR2 YYEKEE (reference sequence). Written as DNA, the CDR3 is TGTGCCAGCAGCTTGGCCCCGACAGGGGGCGATCCCTACGAGCAGTACTTC. Protein sequence: CASSLAPTGGDPYEQYF.

The rearrangement joins TRBV11-3 to TRBJ2-3; TRBD2 agrees at 8 bases. Germline V gene sequence: CDR1 SGHNT, CDR2 YENEEA. This CDR3 comprises 15 residues. Unmatched junction bases numbered 11, after V lost 5 bases and J lost 7 bases. The CDR3 DNA is TGTGCCAGCAGCGTTAGCGGGACGGGGTCATATACGCAGTATTTT. Translated, it gives CASSVSGTGSYTQYF. The whole variable domain, remainder taken from reference TRBV11-3 and TRBJ2-3, is EAGVVQSPRYKIIEKKQPVAFWCNPISGHNTLYWYLQNLGQGPELLIRYENEEAVDDSQLPKDRFSAERLKGVDSTLKIQPAELGDSAVYLCASSVSGTGSYTQYFGPGTRLTVL.

This clone occurred once. V usage is TRBV12-3 or TRBV12-4 and J usage is TRBJ1-2, with D possibly being TRBD1 (6 bases). The CDR3 extends over 13 amino acids. V lost 9 bases, J lost 2 bases, and 13 bases lay in between. CDR3 amino acids: CASRPTGNYGYTF. DNA of the CDR3: TGTGCCAGTCGACCGACAGGAAACTATGGCTACACCTTC.

The chain combines TRBV6-2 or TRBV6-3 with TRBJ2-7; D gene uncertain. Trimming removed 0 bases at V and 9 bases at J, with 15 bases between. Germline values: CDR1 MNHEY, CDR2 SVGEGT. This CDR3 comprises 14 residues. The CDR3 loop reads CASSYSRGLIGQYF. The CDR3 nucleotides are TGTGCCAGCAGTTACTCGAGAGGTTTAATAGGGCAGTACTTC.

This chain links TRBV28 with TRBJ2-7; D is unclear. The CDR3 sequence is 13 residues long. Per the germline V gene, CDR1 is MDHEN and CDR2 is SYDVKM. V gave up 7 bases and J gave up 0 bases, with 10 bases separating them. The CDR3 loop reads CASKEPYSYEQYF. In DNA form, the CDR3 reads TGTGCCAGCAAAGAGCCGTACTCCTACGAGCAGTACTTC.

DNA for the CDR3: TGTGCCAGCTCACCAGGACTAGCGGGAGCTTCCTACGAGCAGTACTTC. Encoded protein: CASSPGLAGASYEQYF. The chain is built from TRBV18 and TRBJ2-7; TRBD2 agrees at 13 bases. Losses at the gene ends were 2 bases for V and 1 base for J; bases not matched to a gene: 2. The germline gives CDR1 KGHSH, CDR2 LQKENI. The CDR3 length is 16 residues.

This chain connects TRBV19 to TRBJ2-7, with TRBD1 as a possible D gene (5 bases). The V gene's germline CDR1 is LNHDA and CDR2 SQIVND (reference sequence). The CDR3 covers 13 residues. Trimming took 3 bases from V and 6 from J, leaving 12 bases between them. CDR3 nucleotide sequence: TGTGCCAGTAGTATTTCTTGGGGCGGCGAGCAGTACTTC. As protein: CASSISWGGEQYF.

The chain uses TRBV12-3 or TRBV12-4 and TRBJ2-2, with D possibly being TRBD2 (5 bases). Between the trimmed V and J ends, which lost 5 bases and 11 bases, there was a span of 12 bases. The CDR3 consists of 12 residues. CDR3 nucleotide sequence: TGTGCCAGCAGTCGAAGAGGGCCCGAGCTGTTTTTT. This translates into CASSRRGPELFF.